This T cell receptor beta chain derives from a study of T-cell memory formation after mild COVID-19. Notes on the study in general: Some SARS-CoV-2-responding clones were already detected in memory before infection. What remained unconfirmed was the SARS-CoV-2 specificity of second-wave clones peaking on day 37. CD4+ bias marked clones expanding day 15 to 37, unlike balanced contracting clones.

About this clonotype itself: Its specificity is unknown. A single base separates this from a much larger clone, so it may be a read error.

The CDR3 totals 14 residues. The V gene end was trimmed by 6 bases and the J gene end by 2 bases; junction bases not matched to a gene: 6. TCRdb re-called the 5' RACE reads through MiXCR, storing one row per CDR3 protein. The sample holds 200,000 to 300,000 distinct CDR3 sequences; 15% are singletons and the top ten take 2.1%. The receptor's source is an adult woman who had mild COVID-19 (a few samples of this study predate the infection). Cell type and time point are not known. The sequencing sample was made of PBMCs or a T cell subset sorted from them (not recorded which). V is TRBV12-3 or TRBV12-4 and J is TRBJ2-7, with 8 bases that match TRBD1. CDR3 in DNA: TGTGCCAGCAGCAACAGGGGGGCTGCCTACGAGCAGTACTTC. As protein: CASSNRGAAYEQYF.